These 12 T cell receptor beta chains were all obtained from the same sample, sequenced in a study of PD-L1 blockade in urothelial cancer. The table came from immunoSEQ multiplex PCR; TCRdb's copy has only in-frame clones and leaves some out. The table records 40,000 to 55,000 clones, approximately 86% of them present only once. Specified time point: peripheral blood 6 weeks after treatment start. The source material was PBMCs, sampled around atezolizumab (anti-PD-L1) treatment. Every receptor here comes from a man between 60 and 70 years old with urothelial cancer.

The rearrangement joins TRBV9 to TRBJ1-6; the D gene is possibly TRBD1 (5 bases). Germline CDR1 is SGDLS and CDR2 is YYNGEE. This CDR3 is built from 13 residues. Trimming stripped 7 bases from V and 12 bases from J, with 17 bases between. The CDR3 DNA sequence: TGTGCCAGCGCGGAGGAGGGGTTCGGACCCCTCCACTTT. This codes for CASAEEGFGPLHF. The full variable domain, in which reference TRBV9 and TRBJ1-6 provide the parts outside the CDR3, is DSGVTQTPKHLITATGQRVTLRCSPRSGDLSVYWYQQSLDQGLQFLIQYYNGEERAKGNILERFSAQQFPDLHSELNLSSLELGDSALYFCASAEEGFGPLHFGNGTRLTVT.

The chain recombines TRBV7-2 with TRBJ2-1, with no clear D. The CDR3 covers 15 residues. Germline CDR1 SGHTA, CDR2 FQGNSA. V was trimmed by 6 bases and J by 0 bases, leaving 12 bases between them. The CDR3 loop reads CASSPTPFSYNEQFF. The CDR3 DNA sequence: TGTGCCAGCAGTCCGACTCCCTTCTCCTACAATGAGCAGTTCTTC.

The chain uses TRBV5-1 and TRBJ2-5, with D possibly matching TRBD2 (7 bases). Trimming removed 2 bases from V and 2 bases from J, with 13 bases in between. CDR3 length: 15 amino acids. Germline V CDR1 and CDR2: SGHRS, YFSETQ. CDR3 in DNA: TGCGCCAGCAGCTTAGAACGGGGGGCGCAAGAGACCCAGTACTTC. Protein sequence: CASSLERGAQETQYF.

The CDR3 DNA reads TGTGCCAGCAGCCCAAGGACAGGGATGAATGGTGAAAAACTGTTTTTT. Its translation: CASSPRTGMNGEKLFF. The chain couples TRBV9 to TRBJ1-4, with 8 bases lining up with TRBD1. Germline V CDR1 and CDR2: SGDLS, YYNGEE. Trimming cost V 4 bases and J 7 bases; bases outside gene matches: 12. The CDR3 consists of 16 residues.

The V call is TRBV6-6, the J call TRBJ2-2; the match to TRBD1 covers 9 bases. The J segment lost 5 bases and the V segment lost 5 bases, leaving 9 bases of the junction unmatched. Per germline, CDR1 MNHNY and CDR2 SVGAGI (reference sequence). The CDR3 is made up of 16 amino acids. The CDR3 nucleotides are TGTGCCAGCAGTCCCCCCGGACAGGGGAGAACCGGGGAGCTGTTTTTT. This encodes CASSPPGQGRTGELFF.

V is TRBV7-3 and J is TRBJ2-5, with 11 nucleotides matching TRBD2. Germline V gene data show CDR1 as SGHTA and CDR2 as FQGTGA. J gave up 5 bases and V 5 bases, and 16 bases lay outside the gene matches. CDR3 length: 18 residues. CDR3 DNA: TGTGCCAGCAGCCCCATAGGGCCTACTAGCGGGAGCACGGAGACCCAGTACTTC. Amino acids: CASSPIGPTSGSTETQYF.

The CDR3 reads CASSLGGALSGELFF. CDR3 nucleotides: TGTGCCAGCAGCTTAGGCGGGGCGCTGAGCGGGGAGCTGTTTTTT. The chain recombines TRBV7-2 with TRBJ2-2; D might be TRBD2 (6 bases). This CDR3 comprises 15 residues. V was pared by 1 base and J by 7 bases, with 13 bases between. The germline V gene has CDR1 SGHTA and CDR2 FQGNSA.

This rearrangement joins TRBV28 to TRBJ1-5; the D is unclear. V lost 2 bases and J lost 4, with 6 bases in between. Germline V gene lookup returns CDR1 MDHEN and CDR2 SYDVKM. This CDR3 comprises 13 residues. The CDR3: CASSLNKNQPQHF. DNA for the CDR3: TGTGCCAGCAGTTTAAACAAAAATCAGCCCCAGCATTTT.

The gene calls are TRBV11-2 and TRBJ1-2; tentatively, D is TRBD1 (6 bases). The length of the CDR3 is 16 residues. Germline V lookup: CDR1 SGHAT, CDR2 FQNNGV. V was clipped by 0 bases and J by 8 bases, with 19 bases between them. The CDR3 loop is CASSLEGFAGVKGYTF. The CDR3 bases are TGTGCCAGCAGCTTAGAAGGCTTTGCAGGGGTAAAGGGCTACACCTTC.

This clone was counted a single time. The V gene is TRBV6-4, the J gene TRBJ2-3; a weak D match, TRBD1 (6 bases). From germline, CDR1 is MRHNA and CDR2 SNTAGT. Trimming pared 2 bases from V and 2 bases from J, leaving 8 bases between. This CDR3 is built from 14 residues. The CDR3: CASSDGQPTDTQYF. CDR3 bases: TGTGCCAGCAGTGACGGACAGCCCACAGATACGCAGTATTTT.

The V and J genes are TRBV5-1 and TRBJ2-3, with 16 bases that match TRBD2. The CDR3 spans 18 residues. The germline V gene has CDR1 SGHRS and CDR2 YFSETQ. V trimming: 3 bases; J trimming: 4 bases; junction bases outside the gene matches: 8. In nucleotides, the CDR3 is TGCGCCAGCAGCTCGGCGGGACTAGCGGGGGGGCCTGCAGATACGCAGTATTTT. Translating it yields CASSSAGLAGGPADTQYF.

The rearrangement joins TRBV9 to TRBJ2-3; 11 bases match TRBD2. Germline values: CDR1 SGDLS, CDR2 YYNGEE. V dropped 3 bases and J dropped 2; count of bases not matched to a gene: 5. The length of the CDR3 is 16 residues. CDR3 DNA sequence: TGTGCCAGCAGCGAGGGACTAGCGGCGTTCACAGATACGCAGTATTTT. Its translation is CASSEGLAAFTDTQYF.